This T cell receptor (beta chain) was found in a study of T cells after yellow fever vaccination (dated by TCRdb to between 2018 and 2021). Background on the whole study: Libraries from fractions with low cell numbers were prepared with the SMART-Seq v4 Ultra Low Input RNA kit. To follow T-cell clones before and after both primary and booster YFV17D yellow fever vaccination, bulk TCR alpha and beta repertoires underwent longitudinal sequencing. The cohort comprised two healthy male donors, one aged 18 to 29 and one aged 30 to 40 years. Blood was drawn at multiple timepoints before and after primary and secondary immunization, with bulk PBMC replicates and cell subsets isolated. Overall study results and their limits: Most clones expanded after primary vaccination (around 96% of CD4 and approximately 90% of CD8) were re-detected after the booster, suggesting that broad memory maintenance occurred. The study included only two donors, which limits how far the findings can be generalized. Compared with the primary T-cell response, the secondary T-cell response was faster but weaker, reaching its peak on day 5 rather than on day 15. A small share of clonotypes occurred in both CD4 and CD8 compartments, likely arising from convergent recombination. Computational filtering was needed because FACS-sorted repertoires could contain abundant contaminating clonotypes from the bulk population.

About this clonotype itself: This receptor's antigen is unknown. No per-base quality is available; no much larger clone lies one base away.

Synthesis of TCR cDNA relied on 5'RACE template switching, a step that introduced a universal primer site along with unique molecular identifiers. cDNA synthesis was primed from both the TCR alpha and TCR beta constant segments. Libraries were amplified in two PCR steps, with sample barcodes and sequencing adapters added in the second step. Sequencing of libraries was performed on Illumina HiSeq 2500 (2x100 bp) or NovaSeq (2x150 bp). On the authors' methods: Demultiplexing of reads and collapsing into UMI consensus sequences were performed with MIGEC, and V(D)J alignment was carried out with MiXCR. Vaccine-responding clonotypes were defined with edgeR using replicate PBMC samples, requiring FDR below 0.01 and a log2 fold change above 5 up to day 15. Each bulk clonotype was labeled CD4 or CD8 based on which sequenced repertoire, CD4 or CD8, contained the clonotype at higher abundance. TCRdb trimmed public reads at Q25 via fastp, called clones via MiXCR and kept in-frame beta chains. Rows merge per CDR3 protein into single entries with the most common DNA and genes. These V and J calls originate from TCRdb's pipeline instead of the authors' own analysis. The sample records about 75,000 distinct CDR3 sequences, under 9.5% of which are singletons. Jointly, the top ten make up approximately 30% of the sample.

The CDR3, from cysteine to phenylalanine, totals 14 residues. Only the CDR3 part of the read is kept: 42 bases, read in frame from the first base. Per the germline V gene (reference sequence), MNHEY is the CDR1 and SMNVEV is the CDR2. Trimming at the junction amounts to 3 bases on V and 4 bases on J, and the germline ends lie 13 bases apart. The intended sense of this specimen's treatment or condition label: live attenuated yellow fever vaccine strain. PBMCs were isolated from peripheral blood using a standard Ficoll-Paque protocol. CD4 and CD8 T-cell fractions were isolated with Dynabeads CD4 and CD8 positive selection kits. TriZol was used to extract RNA from bulk PBMCs, from CD4 and CD8 fractions, and from dextramer-positive and dextramer-negative fractions.

The sequence derives from a man aged 18 to 29 who received the YFV17D yellow fever vaccine. The rearrangement combines TRBV27 with TRBJ2-7; the D region possibly corresponds to TRBD1 (5 bases align). The sequenced sample was CD8+ T cells sorted from PBMCs, obtained approximately 11 days after the first yellow fever vaccination. The bases are TGTGCCAGCAGTTTGACATGGGGCACGTACGAGCAGTACTTC. This encodes CASSLTWGTYEQYF.